The T cell receptor (beta chain) under discussion was sequenced for a study of T-cell reconstitution after alpha-beta-depleted transplantation in children. Whole-study findings and limits: Expanded graft clones numbering several hundred reportedly gave rise to alpha-beta T cells about two months after transplant. Surviving recipient T cells and thymic progenitors produced the high day-60 TCRbeta diversity seen in some patients. At one year after transplant, newly produced T cells mostly accounted for T-cell counts and diversity.

In its sample, this clonotype was seen many times. Its antigen is currently unknown. The CDR3 is made up of 14 amino acids. V was trimmed by 3 bases and J by 5 bases, leaving 13 bases between them. Using unique molecular identifiers, the investigators prepared the TCRbeta library. MiXCR, run by TCRdb on the PCR reads, gives a single entry per CDR3 protein. The sample yields 400,000 to 550,000 distinct CDR3 sequences, approximately 10% seen once. J is TRBJ2-5 and V is TRBV12-3 or TRBV12-4, with D perhaps TRBD2 (5 bases). The clonotype originates from a child between 2 and 9 years old with inherited bone marrow failure, due to receive a stem cell transplant. Sequencing used PBMCs, obtained before TCRalphabeta/CD19-depleted stem cell transplant. CDR3 residues: CASSFRGSWETQYF. The CDR3 DNA is TGTGCCAGCAGTTTCCGGGGAAGCTGGGAGACCCAGTACTTC.